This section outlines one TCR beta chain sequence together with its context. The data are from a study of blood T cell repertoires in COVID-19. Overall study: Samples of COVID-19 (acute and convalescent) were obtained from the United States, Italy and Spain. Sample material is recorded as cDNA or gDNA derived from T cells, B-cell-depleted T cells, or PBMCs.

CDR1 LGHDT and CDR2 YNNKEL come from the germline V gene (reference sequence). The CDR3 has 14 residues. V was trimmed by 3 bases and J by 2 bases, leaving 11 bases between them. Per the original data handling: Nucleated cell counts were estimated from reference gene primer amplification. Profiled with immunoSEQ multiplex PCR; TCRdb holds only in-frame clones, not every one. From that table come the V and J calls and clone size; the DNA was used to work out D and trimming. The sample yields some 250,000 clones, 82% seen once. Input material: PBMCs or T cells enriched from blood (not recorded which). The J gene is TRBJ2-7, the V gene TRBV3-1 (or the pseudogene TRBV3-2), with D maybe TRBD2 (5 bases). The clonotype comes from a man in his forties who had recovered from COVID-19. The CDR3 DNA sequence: TGTGCCAGCAGCCAGGGAGTGTTGACCTACGAGCAGTACTTC. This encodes CASSQGVLTYEQYF.